This TCR beta chain was captured by sequencing in a study of identical twins. Findings of the study overall: Beta clonotypes that were abundant in cord blood contained fewer insertions, a pattern absent from memory repertoires.

This clonotype was picked up a small number of times. Its antigen is still unknown. This CDR3 has 14 amino acids. With 4 bases removed from V and 10 bases from J, the gap between germline ends came to 17 bases. From germline, CDR1 is MNHEY and CDR2 SVGEGT. Each cDNA held unique molecular identifiers, and template switching gave it a universal primer site. TCRdb reanalysed the 5' RACE reads using MiXCR and keeps one entry per CDR3 protein. The table lists some 760,000 distinct CDR3 sequences, 15% to 20% of them singletons. Another study also made use of these data, one on T cells expressing NK-cell markers. That source reports: Dominant NKG2C+ clonotypes made up about 1.0-7.0% of CD8+ T cells in roughly 6 donors.

The sequencing sample was made of PBMCs. The sequence was obtained from a woman under 30 in good health. This chain uses TRBV6-2 or TRBV6-3 with TRBJ2-1; D not certain. CDR3 sequence (DNA): TGTGCCAGCAGTTTACCAAATCCTTTCGAAGAGCAGTTCTTC. Translated, it gives CASSLPNPFEEQFF.